The 3 T cell receptor beta chains in this list originate from one sample, sequenced in a study of spatial heterogeneity in lung cancer. This sample's time point: sample taken at primary tumor resection. Study-level findings and limits: Tumoral mutation counts were tracked by counts of expanded intratumoral alpha and beta TCRs.

These receptors have no identified antigens. MiXCR was run by TCRdb on the 5' RACE reads, yielding one entry per CDR3 protein. The sample lists about 13,000 distinct CDR3 sequences; 5.1% were seen once. Here the sequenced sample was lung tumor tissue, taken at surgery. These receptors were collected from a male donor with early-stage non-small cell lung cancer.

This clonotype was seen many times. This beta chain slipped into a library made for alpha chains as a stray read, so its size is not meaningful. The rearrangement uses TRBV6-6 and TRBJ2-3; 8 bases map to TRBD1. This CDR3 spans 14 amino acids. With V trimmed by 6 bases and J by 1 base, 3 bases remained unmatched. Germline V lookup: CDR1 MNHNY, CDR2 SVGAGI (reference sequence). In DNA, the CDR3 is TGTGCCAGCAGGTTACAGGGGGGCACAGATACGCAGTATTTT. Protein sequence: CASRLQGGTDTQYF.

By sample fraction, this clonotype is medium-sized. Found in a library prepared for alpha chains, this beta chain is an off-target read, and its abundance has little meaning. CDR3 DNA: TGCAGTGCCCGGCTTCGGGGAGATACGCAGTATTTT. It yields the protein CSARLRGDTQYF. The rearrangement uses TRBV20-1 and TRBJ2-3; possibly TRBD2 for D (5 bases). CDR1 and CDR2 from the germline V gene are DFQATT and SNEGSKA (reference sequence). V gave up 6 bases and J gave up 5 bases, with 12 bases separating them. This CDR3 comprises 12 residues.

Note on this clonotype: This beta chain slipped into a library made for alpha chains as a stray read, so its size is not meaningful. The chain is built from TRBV20-1 and TRBJ1-6, with unresolved D. V dropped 1 base and J dropped 9 bases, with 16 bases sitting between them. Germline CDR1 and CDR2: DFQATT and SNEGSKA (reference sequence). The CDR3 runs 15 residues. The CDR3 is CSARVLAGSGSPLHF. CDR3 coding DNA: TGCAGTGCTAGAGTCCTTGCCGGATCGGGTTCACCCCTCCACTTT.